This T cell receptor beta chain derives from a study of blood T cell repertoires in COVID-19. Authors' analysis steps: Scientists estimated how many nucleated cells there were by amplifying reference gene primers. Assay used: immunoSEQ multiplex PCR; TCRdb lists only in-frame clones, some missing. V and J calls and clone size are those listed in that table; D and trimming were worked out from the DNA. This sample has approximately 200,000 clones, with 85% to 90% found just once. Participants had their cohort set by participant-reported clinical history. Specimen: PBMCs or T cells enriched from blood (not recorded which). The TCR originated in a man aged 25-40 years who had recovered from COVID-19.

The CDR3 nucleotides are TGTGCCTGGAGCCTGCCTTTGACAGGGTCCTGGGAGCAGTACTTC. Amino acid sequence: CAWSLPLTGSWEQYF. The J gene is TRBJ2-7, the V gene TRBV30, with 7 bases aligning to TRBD1. The CDR3 spans 15 residues. V lost 3 bases to trimming and J lost 7 bases; unmatched junction nucleotides: 15. Germline V lookup: CDR1 GTSNPN, CDR2 SVGIG (reference sequence).